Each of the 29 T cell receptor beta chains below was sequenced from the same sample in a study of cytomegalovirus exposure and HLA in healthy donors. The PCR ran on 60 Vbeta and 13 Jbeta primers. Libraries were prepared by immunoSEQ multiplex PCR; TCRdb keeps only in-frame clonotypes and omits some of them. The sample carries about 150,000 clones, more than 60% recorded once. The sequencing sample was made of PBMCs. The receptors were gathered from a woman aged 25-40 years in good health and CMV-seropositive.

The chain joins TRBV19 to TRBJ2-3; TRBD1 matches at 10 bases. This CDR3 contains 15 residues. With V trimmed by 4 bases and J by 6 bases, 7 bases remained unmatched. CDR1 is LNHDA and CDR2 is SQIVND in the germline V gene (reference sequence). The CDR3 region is CASSTTGTGVDTQYF. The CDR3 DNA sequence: TGTGCCAGTAGTACAACCGGGACAGGGGTGGATACGCAGTATTTT.

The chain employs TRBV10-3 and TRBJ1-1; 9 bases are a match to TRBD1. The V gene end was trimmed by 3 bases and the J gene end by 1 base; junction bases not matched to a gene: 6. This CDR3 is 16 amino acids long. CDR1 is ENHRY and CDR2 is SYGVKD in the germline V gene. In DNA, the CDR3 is TGTGCCATCAGTGAAATTTCGGGACAGGGGAACACTGAAGCTTTCTTT. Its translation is CAISEISGQGNTEAFF.

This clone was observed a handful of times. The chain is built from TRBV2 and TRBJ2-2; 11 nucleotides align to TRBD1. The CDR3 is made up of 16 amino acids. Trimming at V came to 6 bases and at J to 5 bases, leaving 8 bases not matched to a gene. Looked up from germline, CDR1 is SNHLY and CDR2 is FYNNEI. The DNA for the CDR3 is TGTGCCAGCAGCCCCGGACAGGGGGCATTGACCGGGGAGCTGTTTTTT. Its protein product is CASSPGQGALTGELFF.

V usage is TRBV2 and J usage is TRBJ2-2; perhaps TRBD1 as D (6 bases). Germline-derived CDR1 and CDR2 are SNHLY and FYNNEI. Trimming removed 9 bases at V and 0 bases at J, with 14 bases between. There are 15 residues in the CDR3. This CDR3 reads CARPQGTTNTGELFF. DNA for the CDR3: TGTGCCAGGCCTCAGGGGACCACGAACACCGGGGAGCTGTTTTTT.

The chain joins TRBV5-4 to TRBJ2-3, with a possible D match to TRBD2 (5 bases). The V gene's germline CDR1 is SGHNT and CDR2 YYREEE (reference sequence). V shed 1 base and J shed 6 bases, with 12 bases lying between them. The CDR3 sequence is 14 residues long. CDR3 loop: CASSLWRNSDTQYF. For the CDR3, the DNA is TGTGCCAGCAGCTTGTGGAGGAATAGCGATACGCAGTATTTT.

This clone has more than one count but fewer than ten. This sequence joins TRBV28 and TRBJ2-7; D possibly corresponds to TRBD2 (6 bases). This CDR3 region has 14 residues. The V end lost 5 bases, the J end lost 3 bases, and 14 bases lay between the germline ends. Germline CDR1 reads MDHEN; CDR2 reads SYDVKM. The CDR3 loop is CASSPPTGGYEQYF. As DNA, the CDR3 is TGTGCCAGCAGTCCTCCAACCGGGGGCTACGAGCAGTACTTC.

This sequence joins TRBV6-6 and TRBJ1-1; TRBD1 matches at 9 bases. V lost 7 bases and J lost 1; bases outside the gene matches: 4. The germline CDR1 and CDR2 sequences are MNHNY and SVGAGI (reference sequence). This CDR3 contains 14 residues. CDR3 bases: TGTGCCAGCAAGGGACAGGGCGGGAACACTGAAGCTTTCTTT. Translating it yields CASKGQGGNTEAFF.

The DNA for the CDR3 is TGCAGCGTTGAGCCGGGACAGGGGTCCTACGAGCAGTACTTC. Its translation is CSVEPGQGSYEQYF. The rearrangement joins TRBV29-1 to TRBJ2-7; 10 bases are shared with TRBD1. Trimming at V came to 3 bases and at J to 1 base, leaving 3 bases not matched to a gene. Germline V lookup: CDR1 SQVTM, CDR2 ANQGSEA. This CDR3 comprises 14 residues.

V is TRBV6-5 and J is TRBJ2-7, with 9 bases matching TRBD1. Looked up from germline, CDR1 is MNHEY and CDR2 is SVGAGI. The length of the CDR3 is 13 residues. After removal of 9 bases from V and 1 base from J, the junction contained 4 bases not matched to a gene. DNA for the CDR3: TGTGCCAGTCGGGACAGGGCTTCCTACGAGCAGTACTTC. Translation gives CASRDRASYEQYF.

DNA for the CDR3: TGTGCCAGCAGTTCCAAGACTAGCAGTTCGACCTACAATGAGCAGTTCTTC. Protein product: CASSSKTSSSTYNEQFF. This chain links TRBV27 with TRBJ2-1; TRBD2 agrees at 7 bases. CDR1 is MNHEY, CDR2 SMNVEV, per germline (reference sequence). This CDR3 region has 17 residues. The ends lost 4 bases at V and 2 bases at J; junction bases unmatched: 11.

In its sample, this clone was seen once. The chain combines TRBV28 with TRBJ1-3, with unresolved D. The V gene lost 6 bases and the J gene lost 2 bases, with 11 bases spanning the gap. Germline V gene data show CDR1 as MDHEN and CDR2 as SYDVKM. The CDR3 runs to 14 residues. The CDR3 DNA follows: TGTGCCAGCAGCTCCGGAGGACCTGGAAACACCATATATTTT. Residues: CASSSGGPGNTIYF.

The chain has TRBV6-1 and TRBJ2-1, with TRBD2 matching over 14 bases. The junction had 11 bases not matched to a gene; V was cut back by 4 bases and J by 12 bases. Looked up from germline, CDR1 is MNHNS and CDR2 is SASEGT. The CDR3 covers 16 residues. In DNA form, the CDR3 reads TGTGCCAGCAGTGGGATCGGACTAGCGGGGGGAAGTGGGCAGTTCTTC. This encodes CASSGIGLAGGSGQFF.

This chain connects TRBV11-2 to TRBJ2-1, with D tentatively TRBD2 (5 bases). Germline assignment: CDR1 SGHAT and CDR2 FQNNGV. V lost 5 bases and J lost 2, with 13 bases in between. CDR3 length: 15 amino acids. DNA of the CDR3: TGTGCCAGCAGCCCACAGCGGATACCCTACAATGAGCAGTTCTTC. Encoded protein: CASSPQRIPYNEQFF. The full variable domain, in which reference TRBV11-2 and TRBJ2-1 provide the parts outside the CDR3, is EAGVAQSPRYKIIEKRQSVAFWCNPISGHATLYWYQQILGQGPKLLIQFQNNGVVDDSQLPKDRFSAERLKGVDSTLKIQPAKLEDSAVYLCASSPQRIPYNEQFFGPGTRLTVL.

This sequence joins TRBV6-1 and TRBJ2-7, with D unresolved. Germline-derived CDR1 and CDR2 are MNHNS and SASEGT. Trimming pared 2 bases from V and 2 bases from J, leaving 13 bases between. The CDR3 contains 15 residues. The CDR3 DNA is TGTGCCAGCAGTGAACTACTCCTGGCGGCCTACGAGCAGTACTTC. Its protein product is CASSELLLAAYEQYF.

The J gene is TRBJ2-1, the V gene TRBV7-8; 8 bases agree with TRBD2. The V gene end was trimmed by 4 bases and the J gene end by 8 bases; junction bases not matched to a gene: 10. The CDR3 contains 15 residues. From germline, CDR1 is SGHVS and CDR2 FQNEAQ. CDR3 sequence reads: CASSSSLSGEHEQFF. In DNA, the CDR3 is TGTGCCAGCAGCTCTTCCCTTAGCGGGGAACATGAGCAGTTCTTC.

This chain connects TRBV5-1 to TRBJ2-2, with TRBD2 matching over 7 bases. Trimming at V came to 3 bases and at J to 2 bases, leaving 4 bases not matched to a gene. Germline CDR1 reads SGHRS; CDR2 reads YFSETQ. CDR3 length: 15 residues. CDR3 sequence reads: CASSSTSANTGELFF. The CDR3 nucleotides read TGCGCCAGCAGCTCCACTAGCGCCAACACCGGGGAGCTGTTTTTT.

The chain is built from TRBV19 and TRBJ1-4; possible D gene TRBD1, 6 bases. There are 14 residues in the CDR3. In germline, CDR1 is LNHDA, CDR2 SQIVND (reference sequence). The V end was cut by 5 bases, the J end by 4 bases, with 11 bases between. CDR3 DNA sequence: TGTGCCAGTAGTCGACAGGCCATTAATGAAAAACTGTTTTTT. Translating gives CASSRQAINEKLFF.

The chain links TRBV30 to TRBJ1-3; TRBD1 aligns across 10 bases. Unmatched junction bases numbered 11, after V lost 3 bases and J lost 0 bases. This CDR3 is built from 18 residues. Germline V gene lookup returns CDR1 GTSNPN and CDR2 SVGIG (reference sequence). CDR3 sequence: CAWSQKAGTGDSGNTIYF. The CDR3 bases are TGTGCCTGGAGCCAAAAAGCGGGGACAGGGGACTCTGGAAACACCATATATTTT.

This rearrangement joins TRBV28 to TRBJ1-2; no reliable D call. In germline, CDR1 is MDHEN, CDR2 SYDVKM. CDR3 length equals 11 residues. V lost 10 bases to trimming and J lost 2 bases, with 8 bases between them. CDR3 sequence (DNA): TGTGCCATTTTTCAGAACTATGGCTACACCTTC. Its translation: CAIFQNYGYTF.

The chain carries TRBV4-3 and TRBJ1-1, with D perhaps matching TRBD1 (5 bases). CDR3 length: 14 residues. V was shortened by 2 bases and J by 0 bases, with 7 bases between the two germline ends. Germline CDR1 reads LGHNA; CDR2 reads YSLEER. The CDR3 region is CASSQLQVNTEAFF. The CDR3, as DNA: TGCGCCAGCAGCCAACTACAGGTGAACACTGAAGCTTTCTTT.

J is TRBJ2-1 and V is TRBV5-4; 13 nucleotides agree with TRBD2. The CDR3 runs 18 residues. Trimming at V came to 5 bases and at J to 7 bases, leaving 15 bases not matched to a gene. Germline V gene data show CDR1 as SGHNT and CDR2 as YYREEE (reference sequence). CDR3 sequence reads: CASRAGLAGPQTGNEQFF. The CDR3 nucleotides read TGTGCCAGCAGGGCGGGACTAGCGGGACCCCAAACTGGGAATGAGCAGTTCTTC.

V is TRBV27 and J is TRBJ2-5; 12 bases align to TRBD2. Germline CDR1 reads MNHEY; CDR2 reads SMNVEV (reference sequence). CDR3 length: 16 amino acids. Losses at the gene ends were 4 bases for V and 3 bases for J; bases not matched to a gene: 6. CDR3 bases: TGTGCCAGCAGTTCCCTAGCGGGAGGGCCAAAAGAGACCCAGTACTTC. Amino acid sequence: CASSSLAGGPKETQYF.

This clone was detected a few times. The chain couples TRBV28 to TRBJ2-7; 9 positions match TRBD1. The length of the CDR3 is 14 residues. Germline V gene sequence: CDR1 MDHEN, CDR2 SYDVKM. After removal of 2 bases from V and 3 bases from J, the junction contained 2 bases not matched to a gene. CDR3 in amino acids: CASSLGGQGYEQYF. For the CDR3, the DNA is TGTGCCAGCAGTTTAGGGGGACAGGGCTACGAGCAGTACTTC. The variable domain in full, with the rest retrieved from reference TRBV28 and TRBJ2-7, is DVKVTQSSRYLVKRTGEKVFLECVQDMDHENMFWYRQDPGLGLRLIYFSYDVKMKEKGDIPEGYSVSREKKERFSLILESASTNQTSMYLCASSLGGQGYEQYFGPGTRLTVT.

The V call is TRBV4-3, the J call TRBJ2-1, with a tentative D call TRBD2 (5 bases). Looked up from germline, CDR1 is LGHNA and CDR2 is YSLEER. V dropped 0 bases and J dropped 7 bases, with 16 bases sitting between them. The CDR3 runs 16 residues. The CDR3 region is CASSQDYEGVQNEQFF. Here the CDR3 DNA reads TGCGCCAGCAGCCAAGATTACGAGGGAGTACAGAATGAGCAGTTCTTC.

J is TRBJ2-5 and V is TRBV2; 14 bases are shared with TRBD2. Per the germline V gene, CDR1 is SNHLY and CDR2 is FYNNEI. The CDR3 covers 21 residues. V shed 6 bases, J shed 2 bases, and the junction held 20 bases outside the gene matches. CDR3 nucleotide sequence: TGTGCCAGCAGCCGAACAAAGGGACTAGCGGGAGTCCTTTATTTTCAAGAGACCCAGTACTTC. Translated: CASSRTKGLAGVLYFQETQYF.

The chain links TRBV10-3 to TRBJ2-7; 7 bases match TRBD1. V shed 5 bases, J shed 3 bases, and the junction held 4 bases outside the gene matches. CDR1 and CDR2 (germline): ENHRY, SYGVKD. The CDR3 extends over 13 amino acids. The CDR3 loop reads CAISWTGNYEQYF. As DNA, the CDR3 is TGTGCCATCAGTTGGACAGGCAACTACGAGCAGTACTTC.

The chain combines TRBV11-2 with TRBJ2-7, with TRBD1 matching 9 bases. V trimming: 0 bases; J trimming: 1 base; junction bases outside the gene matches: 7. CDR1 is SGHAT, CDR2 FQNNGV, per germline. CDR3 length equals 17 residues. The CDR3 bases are TGTGCCAGCAGCTTAGATGCTACAGGGGGCTCGTCCTACGAGCAGTACTTC. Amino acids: CASSLDATGGSSYEQYF.

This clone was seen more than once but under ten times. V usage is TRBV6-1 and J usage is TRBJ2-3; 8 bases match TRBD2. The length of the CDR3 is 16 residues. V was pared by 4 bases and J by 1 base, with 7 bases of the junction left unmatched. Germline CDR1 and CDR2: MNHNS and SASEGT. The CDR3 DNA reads TGTGCCAGCAGTGTTTTCGCGGGAGGCGGCACAGATACGCAGTATTTT. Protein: CASSVFAGGGTDTQYF.

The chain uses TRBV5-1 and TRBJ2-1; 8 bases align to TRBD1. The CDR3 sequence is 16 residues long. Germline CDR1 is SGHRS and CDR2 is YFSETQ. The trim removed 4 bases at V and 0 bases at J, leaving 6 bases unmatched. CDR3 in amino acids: CASSLSGGSSYNEQFF. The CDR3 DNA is TGCGCCAGCAGCCTCTCAGGGGGCTCCTCCTACAATGAGCAGTTCTTC.